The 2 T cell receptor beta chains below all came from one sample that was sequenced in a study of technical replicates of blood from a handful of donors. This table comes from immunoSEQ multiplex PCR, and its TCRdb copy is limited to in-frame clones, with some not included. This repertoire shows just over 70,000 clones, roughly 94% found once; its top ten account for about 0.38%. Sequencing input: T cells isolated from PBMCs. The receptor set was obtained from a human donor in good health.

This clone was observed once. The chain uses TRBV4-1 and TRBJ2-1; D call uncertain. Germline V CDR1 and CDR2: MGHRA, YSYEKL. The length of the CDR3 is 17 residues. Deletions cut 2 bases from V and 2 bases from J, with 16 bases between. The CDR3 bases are TGCGCCAGCAGCCAACGAATAAACGGCGGAACCTACAATGAGCAGTTCTTC. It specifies CASSQRINGGTYNEQFF.

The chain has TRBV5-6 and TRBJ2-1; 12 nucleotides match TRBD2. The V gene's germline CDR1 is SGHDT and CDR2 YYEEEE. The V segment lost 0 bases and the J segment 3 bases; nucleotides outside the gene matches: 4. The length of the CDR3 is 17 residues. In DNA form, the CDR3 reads TGTGCCAGCAGCTTGGCCCTAGCGGGAGGGGACTACAATGAGCAGTTCTTC. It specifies CASSLALAGGDYNEQFF.